This T cell receptor beta chain was profiled in a study of a mutant IDH1 vaccine in newly diagnosed glioma. Study-wide context: Of the patients given treatment, around 60% were male and 37.5% were female, and a mean age of around 38 years was recorded. Previous treatment comprised radiotherapy, temozolomide, or both, mostly both.

Time point reported: baseline, week 1 (first vaccination visit). Documented treatment: pre-vaccination baseline after standard-of-care therapy. Findings of the study overall: Detectable vaccine-induced immune responses arose in around 92% of patients.

This clone was detected once. Its antigen is not known. The CDR3 is 13 residues long. Trimming removed 1 base at V and 7 bases at J, with 7 bases between. CDR1 and CDR2 from the germline V gene are SGHAT and FQNNGV. Assay: immunoSEQ multiplex PCR; the TCRdb copy retains only in-frame clones and omits some. This sample has under 80,000 clones; 65% to 90% occur once, and the top ten carry under 3.5%. The receptor's source is a young man with glioma. Here the sequenced sample was PBMCs, taken from a glioma patient treated with radiotherapy, temozolomide or both. The chain joins TRBV11-2 to TRBJ1-4, with D tentatively TRBD1 (6 bases). The CDR3 sequence: CASSLVGGEKLFF. The CDR3 DNA reads TGTGCCAGCAGCTTAGTAGGGGGTGAAAAACTGTTTTTT.